This TCR beta chain originates from a study of post-analysis software for immune sequencing data. Remarks on this clonotype: Its antigen is not identified.

Unique molecular identifiers had been added to the TCR beta cDNA libraries. T cells numbering about 0.9 to 10 million yielded cDNA molecules that totaled around 500,000. TCRdb itself ran the PCR reads through MiXCR, one entry per CDR3 protein. The repertoire has approximately 630,000 distinct CDR3 sequences, over 45% of them found once; the top ten carry roughly 12%. Whole-study findings and limits: Roughly five TRBV segments, including TRBV5-6, TRBV5-1 and TRBV20-1, were more frequent in patients than controls.

V was clipped by 4 bases and J by 2 bases, with 11 bases between them. This CDR3 has 13 amino acids. Germline assignment: CDR1 SQVTM and CDR2 ANQGSEA. This receptor was identified in a girl aged 2 to 10 with multiple sclerosis. Source material: blood. The genes are TRBV29-1 and TRBJ1-2; possible D gene TRBD1, 5 bases. CDR3 nucleotides: TGCAGCGTTGCTCGTACAGGCAACTATGGCTACACCTTC. This translates into CSVARTGNYGYTF.